This T cell receptor beta chain was identified during a study of blood T cell repertoires in COVID-19. Looking at the study overall: Acute and convalescent COVID-19 specimens originated in the United States, Italy and Spain. The cDNA or gDNA used as material had been derived from T cells, B-cell-depleted T cells, or PBMCs.

The length of the CDR3 is 15 residues. V trimming: 1 base; J trimming: 7 bases; junction bases outside the gene matches: 4. CDR1 is SGHTA, CDR2 FQGNSA, per germline. Original processing notes: Nucleated cell counts were estimated from reference gene primer amplification. Clones were read by immunoSEQ multiplex PCR, and TCRdb kept only the in-frame ones, dropping some. That table is the source of V, J and clone size, and D and trimming were worked out from the DNA. The profile covers 210,000 or so clones, with more than 75% appearing a single time and about 7% taken by the ten largest. The sample consisted of PBMCs or T cells enriched from blood (not recorded which). The V and J genes are TRBV7-2 and TRBJ1-5; TRBD1 aligns across 10 bases. The receptor was derived from a woman in her 40s with acute COVID-19. The CDR3, as DNA: TGTGCCAGCAGCTTAGTCGGACAGGGGGGACAGCCCCAGCATTTT. This encodes CASSLVGQGGQPQHF.